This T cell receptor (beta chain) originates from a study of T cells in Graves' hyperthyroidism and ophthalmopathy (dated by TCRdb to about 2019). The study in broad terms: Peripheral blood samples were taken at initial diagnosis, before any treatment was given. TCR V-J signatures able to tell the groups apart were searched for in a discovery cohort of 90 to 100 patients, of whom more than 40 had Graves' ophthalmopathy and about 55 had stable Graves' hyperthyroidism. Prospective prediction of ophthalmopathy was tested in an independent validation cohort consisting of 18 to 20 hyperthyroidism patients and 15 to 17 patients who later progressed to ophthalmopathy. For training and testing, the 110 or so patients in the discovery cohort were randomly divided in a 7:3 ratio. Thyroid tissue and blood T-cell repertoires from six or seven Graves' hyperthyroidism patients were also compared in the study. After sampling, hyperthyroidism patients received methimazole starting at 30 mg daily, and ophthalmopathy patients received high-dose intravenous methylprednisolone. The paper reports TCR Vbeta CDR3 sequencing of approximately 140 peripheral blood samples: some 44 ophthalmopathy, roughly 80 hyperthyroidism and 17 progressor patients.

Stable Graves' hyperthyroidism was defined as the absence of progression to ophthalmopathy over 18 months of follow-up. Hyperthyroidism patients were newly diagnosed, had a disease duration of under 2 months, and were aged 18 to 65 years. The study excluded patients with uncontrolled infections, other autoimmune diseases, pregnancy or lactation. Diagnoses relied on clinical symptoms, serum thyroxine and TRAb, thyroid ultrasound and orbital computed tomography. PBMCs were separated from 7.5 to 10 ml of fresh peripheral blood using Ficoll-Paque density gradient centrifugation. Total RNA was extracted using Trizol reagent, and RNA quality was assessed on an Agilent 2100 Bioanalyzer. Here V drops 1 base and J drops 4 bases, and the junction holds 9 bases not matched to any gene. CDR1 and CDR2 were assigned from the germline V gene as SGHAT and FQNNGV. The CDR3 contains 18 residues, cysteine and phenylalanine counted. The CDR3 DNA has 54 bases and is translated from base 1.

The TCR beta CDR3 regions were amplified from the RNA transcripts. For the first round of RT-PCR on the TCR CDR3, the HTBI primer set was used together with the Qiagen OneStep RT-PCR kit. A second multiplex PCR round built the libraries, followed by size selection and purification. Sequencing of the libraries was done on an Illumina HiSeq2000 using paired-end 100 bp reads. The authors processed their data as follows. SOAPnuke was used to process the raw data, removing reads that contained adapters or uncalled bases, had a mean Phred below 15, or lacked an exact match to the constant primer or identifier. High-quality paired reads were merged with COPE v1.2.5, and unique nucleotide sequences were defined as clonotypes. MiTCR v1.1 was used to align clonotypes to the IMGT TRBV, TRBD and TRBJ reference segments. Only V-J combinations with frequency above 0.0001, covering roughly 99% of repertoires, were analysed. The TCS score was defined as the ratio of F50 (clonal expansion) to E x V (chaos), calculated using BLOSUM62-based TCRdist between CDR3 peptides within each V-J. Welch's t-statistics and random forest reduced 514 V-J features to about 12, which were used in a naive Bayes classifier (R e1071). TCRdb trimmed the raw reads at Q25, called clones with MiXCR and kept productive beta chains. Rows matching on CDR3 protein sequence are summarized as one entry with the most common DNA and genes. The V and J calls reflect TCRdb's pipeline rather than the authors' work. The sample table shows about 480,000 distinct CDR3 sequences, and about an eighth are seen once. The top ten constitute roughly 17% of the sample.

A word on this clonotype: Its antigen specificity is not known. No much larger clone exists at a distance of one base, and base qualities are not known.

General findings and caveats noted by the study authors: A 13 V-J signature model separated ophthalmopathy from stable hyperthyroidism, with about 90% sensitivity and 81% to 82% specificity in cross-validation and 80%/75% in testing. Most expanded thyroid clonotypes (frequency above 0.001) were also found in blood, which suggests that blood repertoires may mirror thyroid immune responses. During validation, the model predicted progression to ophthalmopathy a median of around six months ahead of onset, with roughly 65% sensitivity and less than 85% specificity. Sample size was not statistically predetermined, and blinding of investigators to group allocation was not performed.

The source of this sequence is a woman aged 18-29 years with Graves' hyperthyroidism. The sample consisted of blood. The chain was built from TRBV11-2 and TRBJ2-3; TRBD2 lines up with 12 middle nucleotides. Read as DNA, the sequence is TGTGCCAGCAGCTTAGGAGGTCTAGCGGGAGGGGTGCCAGATACGCAGTATTTT. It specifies CASSLGGLAGGVPDTQYF.